One and the same sample provided the 4 T cell receptor beta chains below, sequenced in a study of T-cell reconstitution after alpha-beta-depleted transplantation in children. Preparing the TCRbeta library involved the use of unique molecular identifiers. TCRdb reanalysed the PCR reads using MiXCR and keeps one entry per CDR3 protein. The top ten hold 4% to 5.5% of the sample, which has approximately 230,000 distinct CDR3 sequences, 20% to 30% seen once. The input for sequencing was PBMCs, mostly from graft donor cells, taken 360 days after TCRalphabeta/CD19-depleted stem cell transplant. These receptors all come from a female patient aged 2-10 years who had a stem cell transplant for congenital amegakaryocytic thrombocytopenia, so the T cells may come from the graft donor.

As regards this clonotype: The junction departs from the called germline gene at one end, perhaps through a read error. The chain recombines TRBV10-3 with TRBJ2-5; the D gene is possibly TRBD1 (6 bases). CDR1 is ENHRY, CDR2 SYGVKD, per germline. The CDR3 runs 14 residues. The CDR3 is CAISEGDNQETKYF. DNA of the CDR3: TGTGCCATCAGTGAGGGGGACAACCAAGAGACCAAGTACTTC.

The chain combines TRBV20-1 with TRBJ2-3; the match to TRBD2 covers 12 bases. V dropped 1 base and J dropped 6; count of bases not matched to a gene: 8. Germline V gene lookup returns CDR1 DFQATT and CDR2 SNEGSKA (reference sequence). The CDR3 loop spans 16 amino acids. DNA of the CDR3: TGCAGTGCTAGAGCTCCCCTAGCGGGAGGGGCGGATACGCAGTATTTT. Protein: CSARAPLAGGADTQYF.

This chain joins TRBV5-1 and TRBJ1-1; unclear D gene. Germline lookup yields CDR1 SGHRS and CDR2 YFSETQ. V was pared by 1 base and J by 7 bases, with 8 bases between. The CDR3 spans 12 residues. CDR3 nucleotides: TGCGCCAGCAGCTTGAATTGGGATGAAGCTTTCTTT. Translating gives CASSLNWDEAFF.

The chain employs TRBV20-1 and TRBJ1-5, with D perhaps matching TRBD1 (5 bases). This CDR3 is 15 amino acids long. The V gene lost 5 bases and the J gene lost 5 bases, with 19 bases spanning the gap. CDR1 is DFQATT and CDR2 is SNEGSKA in the germline V gene (reference sequence). CDR3 nucleotide sequence: TGCAGTGCTGGCCCCGTGTGGGACGGGGATCAGCCCCAGCATTTT. Its translation: CSAGPVWDGDQPQHF.